This T cell receptor (beta chain) was captured by sequencing in a study of neoadjuvant anti-PD-1 for oral cavity cancer. Study context: Before surgery, most patients got three to four biweekly 3 mg/kg nivolumab doses.

V gave up 2 bases and J gave up 8 bases, with 13 bases separating them. CDR1 is GTSNPN, CDR2 SVGIG, per germline (reference sequence). This CDR3 is 12 amino acids long. These newly diagnosed stage II-IVA oral cavity squamous cell carcinoma patients had no prior systemic or radiation treatment. These oral cavity squamous cell carcinomas were HPV-negative and locally advanced. This table comes from immunoSEQ multiplex PCR, and its TCRdb copy is limited to in-frame clones, with some not included. The table lists some 7,400 clones, around 48% of them singletons. The chain carries TRBV30 and TRBJ2-7, with D hard to call. This TCR was recovered from a person between 40 and 85 years old with oral cavity squamous cell carcinoma. This specimen was tumor tissue, taken before nivolumab (anti-PD-1) treatment. CDR3 protein: CAWSPVDQKQYF. The CDR3 DNA reads as TGTGCCTGGAGTCCCGTAGACCAGAAGCAGTACTTC.